This TCR beta chain appears in the sequencing data of a study of cytomegalovirus exposure and HLA in healthy donors. It was with 60 Vbeta and 13 Jbeta primers that the PCR ran. Here immunoSEQ multiplex PCR was the method, and the copy in TCRdb shows in-frame clones only, minus some. The data contain 150,000 or so clones, approximately 71% of them singletons. Germline lookup yields CDR1 MDHEN and CDR2 SYDVKM. The CDR3 is made up of 15 amino acids. The J segment lost 3 bases and the V segment lost 3 bases, leaving 7 bases of the junction unmatched. The rearrangement links TRBV28 to TRBJ2-7; 8 positions agree with TRBD1. Sequencing used PBMCs. This clonotype was obtained from a man aged 25-40 years in good health and CMV-seropositive. CDR3 residues: CASSLPGGPLYEQYF. In DNA form, the CDR3 reads TGTGCCAGCAGTTTGCCAGGGGGCCCCCTCTACGAGCAGTACTTC.